These T cell receptor beta chains were read from a single sample in a study of CD4 and CD8 cells across lung adenocarcinoma regions. MiXCR was run by TCRdb on the PCR reads, yielding one entry per CDR3 protein. Of roughly 10,000 distinct CDR3 sequences listed, approximately 50% were seen once; the top ten hold about 20%. The sequencing input was CD4+ T cells from the margin of a lung tumor. The receptor source for this set is a male donor with lung adenocarcinoma. The CD4 and CD8 labels of this study may be unreliable. The CDR3 runs from the conserved cysteine through the conserved F or W. The D gene is left open where the match is weak. Clone size is given for some rows only: seen once, a few or many times, or a class if the clone is expanded.

d_gene	v_gene	abundance	j_gene	CDR3aa	CDR3nt
NA	TRBV6-2/TRBV6-3	medium-sized	TRBJ2-1	CASSYEPSYNEQFF	TGTGCCAGCAGTTACGAGCCCTCCTACAATGAGCAGTTCTTC
NA	TRBV7-2	many	TRBJ2-1	CASSPGEYFGEQFF	TGTGCCAGCAGCCCCGGAGAGTATTTCGGAGAGCAGTTCTTC
NA	TRBV6-1	NA	TRBJ2-1	CATNRVRNEQFF	TGTGCCACTAACAGGGTGAGGAATGAGCAGTTCTTC
TRBD1	TRBV6-5	few	TRBJ2-1	CASSYSLGQVYNEQFF	TGTGCCAGCAGTTACTCCCTTGGACAGGTTTACAATGAGCAGTTCTTC
TRBD2	TRBV4-2	NA	TRBJ2-1	CASRGTSGFINEQFF	TGTGCCAGCAGGGGGACTAGCGGGTTCATCAATGAGCAGTTCTTC
TRBD2	TRBV6-1	medium-sized	TRBJ2-5	CASSEIAGGQETQYF	TGTGCCAGCAGTGAAATAGCGGGGGGGCAAGAGACCCAGTACTTC
NA	TRBV27	many	TRBJ1-1	CASSLGTEAFF	TGTGCCAGCAGTTTGGGCACTGAAGCTTTCTTT
NA	TRBV10-3	few	TRBJ1-2	CAISTLSGTSYGYTF	TGTGCCATCAGTACCCTTTCCGGGACCTCCTATGGCTACACCTTC
NA	TRBV27	medium-sized	TRBJ2-5	CASSPLGETQYF	TGTGCCAGCAGTCCCCTGGGGGAGACCCAGTACTTC
TRBD2	TRBV6-1	NA	TRBJ2-4	CASRASGLAGVSAKDTQYF	TGTGCCAGCAGAGCCTCGGGACTAGCGGGGGTGAGTGCCAAAGACACGCAGTACTTT
NA	TRBV27	NA	TRBJ2-3	CASSLWGSAKNTQYF	TGTGCCAGCAGTTTATGGGGGTCTGCCAAAAACACGCAGTACTTT
NA	TRBV6-1	NA	TRBJ2-3	CARGGRAKDTQYF	TGTGCCAGGGGGGGGCGAGCCAAGGATACGCAGTATTTT
NA	TRBV14	NA	TRBJ2-3	CASSQWYSSTDTQYF	TGTGCCAGCAGCCAATGGTATTCGAGCACAGATACGCAGTATTTT
TRBD1	TRBV12-3/TRBV12-4	few	TRBJ1-5	CASKKTGDQPQHF	TGTGCCAGCAAAAAGACAGGGGATCAGCCCCAGCATTTT
NA	TRBV7-3	many	TRBJ2-2	CASSLMGDPENTGELFF	TGTGCCAGCAGCTTAATGGGAGATCCGGAGAACACCGGGGAGCTGTTTTTT
TRBD1	TRBV7-2	many	TRBJ2-2	CASSSGTGRANTGELFF	TGTGCCAGCAGCTCCGGGACAGGCCGAGCGAACACCGGGGAGCTGTTTTTT
TRBD2	TRBV6-5	NA	TRBJ2-5	CASSYRTSGQETQYF	TGTGCCAGCAGTTACAGGACTAGCGGCCAAGAGACCCAGTACTTC
NA	TRBV6-1	NA	TRBJ2-3	CASTGLTGTDTQYF	TGTGCCAGCACGGGGCTGACAGGCACAGATACGCAGTATTTC
TRBD1	TRBV10-3	NA	TRBJ2-1	CAISEGGQGLRNEQFF	TGTGCCATCAGTGAGGGGGGACAGGGGTTGCGGAATGAGCAGTTCTTC
TRBD1	TRBV6-1	NA	TRBJ2-3	CAAQQGASGDTQYF	TGTGCCGCCCAACAGGGGGCATCGGGAGATACGCAGTATTTT
NA	TRBV6-1	medium-sized	TRBJ2-5	CASTEGPSTETQYF	TGTGCCAGCACCGAGGGCCCCTCGACTGAGACCCAGTACTTC
NA	TRBV14	many	TRBJ1-6	CASSQEWGPLHF	TGTGCCAGCAGCCAAGAATGGGGACCCCTCCACTTT
TRBD1	TRBV7-8	many	TRBJ2-1	CASSPGQLYEQFF	TGTGCCAGCAGCCCGGGACAGCTCTACGAGCAGTTCTTC
TRBD2	TRBV27	once	TRBJ2-4	CASRATGGRAKDTQYF	TGTGCCAGCCGGGCCACGGGGGGGAGGGCCAAAGACACGCAGTACTTC
NA	TRBV10-3	NA	TRBJ2-3	CAISAANTQYF	TGTGCCATCAGTGCGGCAAATACGCAGTATTTC
TRBD1	TRBV6-5	many	TRBJ2-6	CASSYATGTGANVLTF	TGTGCCAGCAGTTACGCGACAGGGACTGGGGCCAACGTCCTGACTTTC
NA	TRBV6-4	NA	TRBJ2-1	CASSDGPNNEQFF	TGTGCCAGCAGTGACGGGCCTAACAATGAGCAGTTCTTC
NA	TRBV28	few	TRBJ2-3	CASSFETDTQYF	TGTGCCAGCAGTTTCGAGACAGATACGCAGTATTTT
TRBD2	TRBV25-1	NA	TRBJ2-5	CASSELGGRETQYF	TGTGCCAGCAGTGAATTGGGCGGGAGAGAGACCCAGTACTTC
TRBD2	TRBV6-1	NA	TRBJ2-5	CASTSAGVAGVSDQETQYF	TGTGCCAGCACCTCCGCGGGGGTAGCGGGGGTAAGTGACCAAGAGACCCAGTACTTC
TRBD1	TRBV28	NA	TRBJ2-5	CASSLDVRGTETQYF	TGTGCCAGCAGTTTAGATGTCAGGGGGACGGAGACCCAGTACTTC
NA	TRBV27	NA	TRBJ1-1	CASSTRTSHTEAFF	TGTGCCAGCAGTACCCGGACAAGTCACACTGAAGCTTTCTTT
TRBD2	TRBV10-1	once	TRBJ2-2	CASSFGGASGTGELFF	TGCGCCAGCAGTTTCGGGGGGGCCTCTGGGACCGGGGAGCTGTTTTTT
TRBD1	TRBV10-3	NA	TRBJ1-2	CAISPGQGRGGYTF	TGTGCCATCAGTCCGGGACAGGGACGGGGTGGCTACACCTTC
TRBD2	TRBV6-1	NA	TRBJ2-1	CASSERSGGRSEQFF	TGTGCCAGCAGTGAAAGGAGTGGCGGGAGGTCTGAGCAGTTCTTC
NA	TRBV4-3	many	TRBJ2-7	CASSQEYGAGYEQYF	TGCGCCAGCAGCCAAGAGTATGGGGCAGGCTACGAGCAGTACTTC
TRBD1	TRBV27	NA	TRBJ2-4	CASSLTRGLLNIQYF	TGTGCCAGCAGTTTAACCAGGGGGCTGCTAAACATTCAGTACTTC
NA	TRBV27	few	TRBJ2-7	CASRSGQSYEQYF	TGTGCCAGCAGATCCGGACAGTCCTACGAGCAGTACTTC
TRBD2	TRBV7-2	NA	TRBJ2-5	CASSWGSGRQETQYF	TGTGCCAGCAGCTGGGGCAGCGGGAGACAAGAGACCCAGTACTTC
TRBD1	TRBV7-2	NA	TRBJ1-1	CASSLHAGGSGTEAFF	TGTGCCAGCAGCTTACATGCAGGGGGGTCAGGCACTGAAGCTTTCTTT
NA	TRBV9	NA	TRBJ2-3	CASSVEGGGTGSDTQYF	TGTGCCAGCAGCGTAGAGGGGGGCGGGACTGGCTCAGATACGCAGTATTTT
NA	TRBV10-3	NA	TRBJ2-1	CAATSGGGNEQFF	TGTGCCGCCACCTCCGGGGGAGGCAATGAGCAGTTCTTC
NA	TRBV10-3	NA	TRBJ2-3	CATELCAKDMQYF	TGTGCCACCGAGCTGTGCGCCAAAGATATGCAGTATTTT
NA	TRBV6-1	NA	TRBJ2-3	CASMGQTGGYTDTQYF	TGTGCCAGCATGGGTCAGACAGGAGGGTACACAGATACGCAGTATTTT
NA	TRBV6-5	NA	TRBJ2-5	CASSYASGAQDILSF	TGTGCCAGCAGTTACGCGAGCGGAGCCCAAGACATCCTGTCCTTC
NA	TRBV10-1	NA	TRBJ2-1	CASSAQTYNEQFF	TGCGCCAGCAGTGCCCAGACCTACAATGAGCAGTTCTTC
NA	TRBV4-2	few	TRBJ1-1	CASSQDREVPWNTEAFF	TGTGCCAGCAGCCAAGATCGGGAGGTCCCCTGGAACACTGAAGCTTTCTTT
NA	TRBV4-3	once	TRBJ2-7	CASSQDATGTEAYEQYF	TGCGCCAGCAGCCAAGATGCCACCGGGACTGAAGCCTACGAGCAGTACTTC
NA	TRBV10-2	NA	TRBJ1-1	CASSRNTNTEAFF	TGCGCCAGCAGTAGAAACACGAACACTGAAGCTTTCTTT
NA	TRBV5-1	many	TRBJ1-1	CASSPLQETEAFF	TGCGCCAGCAGCCCCTTGCAGGAGACCGAAGCTTTCTTT
TRBD2	TRBV6-4	NA	TRBJ2-3	CASSEGTSGTDTQYF	TGTGCCAGCAGTGAAGGGACTAGCGGCACAGATACGCAGTATTTT
NA	TRBV6-1	NA	TRBJ2-3	CASSGNLGDTQYF	TGTGCCAGCAGTGGGAACTTGGGGGATACGCAGTATTTT
NA	TRBV5-1	NA	TRBJ2-7	CASRQGSYKDYEQYF	TGCGCCAGCCGGCAAGGGAGCTATAAAGACTACGAGCAGTACTTC